A single sample gave rise to the 20 T cell receptor beta chains below, sequenced in a study of cytomegalovirus exposure and HLA in healthy donors. The PCR had 60 Vbeta and 13 Jbeta primers. Using immunoSEQ multiplex PCR, the repertoire was profiled, and TCRdb retains in-frame clones only, with some absent. The data hold some 140,000 clones, with around 77% observed a single time. Source material: PBMCs. All receptors derive from a middle-aged man in good health and CMV-seronegative.

In this sample, this clone turned up a few times. This rearrangement joins TRBV5-1 to TRBJ1-3; D is undetermined. The CDR3 is 16 amino acids. Germline-derived CDR1 and CDR2 are SGHRS and YFSETQ. V lost 2 bases, J lost 1 base, and 13 bases lay in between. CDR3 DNA: TGCGCCAGCAGCTTCGGCGGGAGTGCTTCTGGAAACACCATATATTTT. As protein: CASSFGGSASGNTIYF.

V gene TRBV28 combines with J gene TRBJ2-7, with D hard to call. Trimming took off 5 bases at V and 2 bases at J, with 16 bases between the two ends. The CDR3 runs to 15 residues. Germline V gene lookup returns CDR1 MDHEN and CDR2 SYDVKM. The CDR3 DNA follows: TGTGCCAGCAGTAGTCCGTACTCGTCGGCCTACGAGCAGTACTTC. It codes for CASSSPYSSAYEQYF.

The rearrangement uses TRBV4-1 and TRBJ2-5; TRBD1 matches at 8 bases. CDR3 length equals 21 residues. The junction had 25 bases not matched to a gene; V was cut back by 3 bases and J by 4 bases. The germline CDR1 and CDR2 sequences are MGHRA and YSYEKL. CDR3 bases: TGCGCCAGCAGCCACCTCCACCGATCTTGGAGTGGGTCAGGGGGCAGAGAGACCCAGTACTTC. Encoded protein: CASSHLHRSWSGSGGRETQYF.

The chain couples TRBV10-3 to TRBJ2-1, with 7 bases lining up with TRBD1. From germline, CDR1 is ENHRY and CDR2 SYGVKD. This CDR3 contains 15 residues. Germline trimming cut 6 bases from V and 8 bases from J; bases unmatched to any gene: 13. The CDR3 spells CAIRPAGQDFDEQFF. Here the CDR3 DNA reads TGTGCCATCAGACCAGCAGGACAGGACTTCGATGAGCAGTTCTTC.

J is TRBJ2-7 and V is TRBV6-1; D may be TRBD1 (6 bases). Germline CDR1 and CDR2: MNHNS and SASEGT. CDR3 length: 15 residues. V lost 4 bases and J 6 bases, leaving 19 bases between the germline ends. CDR3 in amino acids: CASSVYRVVQREQYF. Written as DNA, the CDR3 is TGTGCCAGCAGTGTCTACAGGGTAGTCCAGCGCGAGCAGTACTTC.

The chain has TRBV7-2 and TRBJ1-2; D may be TRBD1 (6 bases). Germline assignment: CDR1 SGHTA and CDR2 FQGNSA. The CDR3 contains 12 residues. With 5 bases removed from V and 10 bases from J, the gap between germline ends came to 14 bases. This CDR3 is CASSADSVDYTF. The CDR3 region has the DNA TGTGCCAGCAGCGCGGACAGCGTTGACTACACCTTC.

The genes are TRBV6-5 and TRBJ1-4; maybe TRBD1 (5 bases). The CDR3 runs to 15 residues. Germline V gene lookup returns CDR1 MNHEY and CDR2 SVGAGI. Trimming took off 0 bases at V and 8 bases at J, with 13 bases between the two ends. The CDR3 reads CASSYSGRVGEKLFF. The CDR3 DNA sequence: TGTGCCAGCAGTTACTCGGGCAGGGTGGGGGAAAAACTGTTTTTT.

The rearrangement joins TRBV18 to TRBJ1-4; D remains ambiguous. V was cut by 2 bases and J by 7 bases, with 8 bases left in between. Germline values: CDR1 KGHSH, CDR2 LQKENI. The CDR3 has 13 amino acids. The chain's CDR3 is CASSPRQGEKLFF. In DNA, the CDR3 is TGTGCCAGCTCACCAAGACAAGGTGAAAAACTGTTTTTT.

The V gene is TRBV7-9, the J gene TRBJ2-5; 7 bases map to TRBD2. Germline values: CDR1 SEHNR, CDR2 FQNEAQ (reference sequence). The CDR3 is 13 amino acids. Losses at the gene ends were 3 bases for V and 5 bases for J; bases not matched to a gene: 3. DNA of the CDR3: TGTGCCAGCAGCTTCGGGGGAGGGGAGACCCAGTACTTC. Translated, it gives CASSFGGGETQYF.

The rearrangement joins TRBV7-3 to TRBJ2-1, with TRBD2 matching over 8 bases. This CDR3 has 15 amino acids. V lost 2 bases, J lost 8 bases, and 8 bases stayed unmatched. CDR1 and CDR2 from the germline V gene are SGHTA and FQGTGA. The CDR3 loop is CASSLGAGEVHEQFF. The CDR3 bases are TGTGCCAGCAGCTTAGGAGCGGGAGAGGTTCATGAGCAGTTCTTC. Based on the CDR3 plus reference TRBV7-3 and TRBJ2-1, the full variable domain is GAGVSQTPSNKVTEKGKYVELRCDPISGHTALYWYRQSLGQGPEFLIYFQGTGAADDSGLPNDRFFAVRPEGSVSTLKIQRTERGDSAVYLCASSLGAGEVHEQFFGPGTRLTVL.

This chain connects TRBV6-1 to TRBJ2-1, with D hard to call. This CDR3 contains 15 residues. Germline V lookup: CDR1 MNHNS, CDR2 SASEGT. Trimming cost V 6 bases and J 8 bases, with 20 bases left between them. CDR3 region: CASSLQRGAFDEQFF. DNA of the CDR3: TGTGCCAGCAGCCTTCAGCGCGGCGCTTTCGATGAGCAGTTCTTC.

The V gene is TRBV6-1, the J gene TRBJ2-5; 7 positions match TRBD2. The V gene end was trimmed by 8 bases and the J gene end by 0 bases; junction bases not matched to a gene: 9. Germline values: CDR1 MNHNS, CDR2 SASEGT. The CDR3 extends over 15 amino acids. CDR3 bases: TGTGCCAGCGCCAGGTGTAGCGGGTACCAAGAGACCCAGTACTTC. Translating gives CASARCSGYQETQYF.

This chain links TRBV10-3 with TRBJ2-7; TRBD1 might be the D (6 bases). V was shortened by 10 bases and J by 2 bases, with 18 bases between the two germline ends. CDR3 length: 14 residues. Germline CDR1 and CDR2: ENHRY and SYGVKD. This CDR3 is CASQKEGGPYEQYF. In nucleotides, the CDR3 is TGTGCCAGCCAAAAAGAAGGGGGACCCTACGAGCAGTACTTC.

This clone appeared once. The chain has TRBV11-3 and TRBJ1-1, with a weak D call TRBD1 (6 bases). Germline values: CDR1 SGHNT, CDR2 YENEEA. CDR3 length: 12 amino acids. With 5 bases removed from V and 7 bases from J, the gap between germline ends came to 11 bases. This CDR3 is CASSGGTNEAFF. DNA for the CDR3: TGTGCCAGCAGCGGGGGCACTAATGAAGCTTTCTTT.

This clone was counted once. The chain couples TRBV19 to TRBJ2-5, with 8 bases aligning to TRBD1. V lost 5 bases and J lost 1; bases outside the gene matches: 3. The CDR3 covers 14 residues. Looked up from germline, CDR1 is LNHDA and CDR2 is SQIVND (reference sequence). CDR3 coding DNA: TGTGCCAGTAGTCCCGGGACAGGCCAAGAGACCCAGTACTTC. This encodes CASSPGTGQETQYF. The variable domain in full, with the rest retrieved from reference TRBV19 and TRBJ2-5, is DGGITQSPKYLFRKEGQNVTLSCEQNLNHDAMYWYRQDPGQGLRLIYYSQIVNDFQKGDIAEGYSVSREKKESFPLTVTSAQKNPTAFYLCASSPGTGQETQYFGPGTRLLVL.

This clone was counted only a few times. The J gene is TRBJ1-2, the V gene TRBV28, with 8 bases matching TRBD1. Germline CDR1 MDHEN, CDR2 SYDVKM. V shed 5 bases and J 5 bases; nucleotides not matched to a gene: 10. This CDR3 comprises 15 residues. The CDR3 reads CASSAQGQGYYGYTF. In nucleotides, the CDR3 is TGTGCCAGCAGTGCCCAAGGACAGGGTTATTATGGCTACACCTTC.

The chain is built from TRBV4-1 and TRBJ2-1; TRBD2 matches at 10 bases. Germline CDR1 reads MGHRA; CDR2 reads YSYEKL. The CDR3 is 16 residues long. With V trimmed by 6 bases and J by 2 bases, 7 bases remained unmatched. The CDR3 loop is CASRQSGRVAYNEQFF. CDR3 sequence (DNA): TGCGCCAGCAGGCAGAGCGGGAGGGTTGCCTACAATGAGCAGTTCTTC.

The J gene is TRBJ1-4, the V gene TRBV28; the match to TRBD1 covers 9 bases. The germline CDR1 and CDR2 sequences are MDHEN and SYDVKM. With 5 bases clipped from V and 8 bases from J, the junction kept 9 bases outside the gene matches. The CDR3 consists of 15 residues. DNA of the CDR3: TGTGCCAGCAGTCGGCGGACAGGGGCGGTAGAAAAACTGTTTTTT. It specifies CASSRRTGAVEKLFF.

The chain links TRBV7-2 to TRBJ2-1, with a tentative D call TRBD1 (5 bases). Trimming removed 0 bases from V and 1 base from J, with 7 bases in between. The germline V gene has CDR1 SGHTA and CDR2 FQGNSA. CDR3 length: 15 residues. CDR3 residues: CASSLAQGSYNEQFF. CDR3 in DNA: TGTGCCAGCAGCTTAGCTCAGGGTTCCTACAATGAGCAGTTCTTC.

Points on this clone: Since a much larger clone is just one base distant, this may be a read error. The V call is TRBV7-9, the J call TRBJ2-7; 7 bases match TRBD2. V trimming: 3 bases; J trimming: 0 bases; junction bases outside the gene matches: 2. This CDR3 has 14 residues. The germline V gene encodes CDR1 SEHNR and CDR2 FQNEAQ (reference sequence). This chain's CDR3 is CASSFGTTSYEQYF. CDR3 nucleotides: TGTGCCAGCAGCTTCGGGACTACCTCCTACGAGCAGTACTTC. The entire variable domain, with the rest obtained from reference TRBV7-9 and TRBJ2-7, is as follows: DTGVSQNPRHKITKRGQNVTFRCDPISEHNRLYWYRQTLGQGPEFLTYFQNEAQLEKSRLLSDRFSAERPKGSFSTLEIQRTEQGDSAMYLCASSFGTTSYEQYFGPGTRLTVT.